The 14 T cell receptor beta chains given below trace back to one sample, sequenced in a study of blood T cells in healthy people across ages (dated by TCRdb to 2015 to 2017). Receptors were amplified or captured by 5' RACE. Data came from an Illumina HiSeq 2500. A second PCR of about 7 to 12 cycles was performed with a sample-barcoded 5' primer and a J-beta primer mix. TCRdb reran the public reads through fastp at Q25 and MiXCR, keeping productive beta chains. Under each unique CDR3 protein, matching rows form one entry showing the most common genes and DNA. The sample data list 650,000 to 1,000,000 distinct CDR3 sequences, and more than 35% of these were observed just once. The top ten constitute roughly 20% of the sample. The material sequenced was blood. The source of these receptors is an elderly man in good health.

In nucleotides, the CDR3 is TGTGCCAGCAGTTTAGGGCTAGCGGAATCCAACAATGAGCAGTACTTC. Amino acid sequence: CASSLGLAESNNEQYF. V gene TRBV12-3 or TRBV12-4 combines with J gene TRBJ2-4; 7 positions match TRBD2. CDR3 length: 16 amino acids. The V and J ends lost 1 base and 13 bases, in that order; junction bases with no gene match: 16.

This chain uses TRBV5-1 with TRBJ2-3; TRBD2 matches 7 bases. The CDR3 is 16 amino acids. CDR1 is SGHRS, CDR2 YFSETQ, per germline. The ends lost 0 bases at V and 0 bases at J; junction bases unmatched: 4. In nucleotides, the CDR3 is TGCGCCAGCAGCTTGGACGGGGGGACTAGCACAGATACGCAGTATTTT. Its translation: CASSLDGGTSTDTQYF.

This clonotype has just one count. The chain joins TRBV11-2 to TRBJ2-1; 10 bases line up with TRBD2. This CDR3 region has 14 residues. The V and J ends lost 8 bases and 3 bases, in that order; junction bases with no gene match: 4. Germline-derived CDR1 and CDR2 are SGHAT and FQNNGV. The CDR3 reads CASRTSGDYNEQFF. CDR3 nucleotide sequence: TGTGCCAGCCGAACTAGCGGGGACTACAATGAGCAGTTCTTC.

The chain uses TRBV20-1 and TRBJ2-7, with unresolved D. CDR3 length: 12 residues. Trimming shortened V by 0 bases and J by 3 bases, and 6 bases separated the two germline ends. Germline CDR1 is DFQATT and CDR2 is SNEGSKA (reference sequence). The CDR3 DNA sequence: TGCAGTGCTAGAGATCGACTCTACGAGCAGTACTTC. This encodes CSARDRLYEQYF.

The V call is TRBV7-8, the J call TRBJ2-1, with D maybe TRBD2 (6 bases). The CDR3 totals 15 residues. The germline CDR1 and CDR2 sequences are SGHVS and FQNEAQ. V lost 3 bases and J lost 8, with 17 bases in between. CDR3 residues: CASSLTSGSLDEQFF. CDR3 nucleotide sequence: TGTGCCAGCAGCTTGACTAGTGGGTCCCTGGATGAGCAGTTCTTC.

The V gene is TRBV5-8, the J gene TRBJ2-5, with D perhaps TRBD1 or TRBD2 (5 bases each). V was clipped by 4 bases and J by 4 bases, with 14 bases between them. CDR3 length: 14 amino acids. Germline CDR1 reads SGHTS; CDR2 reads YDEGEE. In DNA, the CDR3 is TGTGCCAGCAGCCTAAAAAGAGGGGCAGAGACCCAGTACTTC. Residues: CASSLKRGAETQYF.

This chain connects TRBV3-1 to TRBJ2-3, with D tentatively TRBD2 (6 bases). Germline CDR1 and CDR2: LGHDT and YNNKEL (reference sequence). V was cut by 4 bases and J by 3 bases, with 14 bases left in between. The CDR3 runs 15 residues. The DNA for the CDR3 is TGTGCCAGCAGCCTGGGACTTCCTCCGACAGATACGCAGTATTTT. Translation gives CASSLGLPPTDTQYF.

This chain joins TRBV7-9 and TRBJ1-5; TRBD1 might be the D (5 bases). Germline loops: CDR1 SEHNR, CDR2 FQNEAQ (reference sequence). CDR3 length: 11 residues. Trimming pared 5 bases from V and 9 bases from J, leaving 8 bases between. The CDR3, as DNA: TGTGCCAGCAGCCGGGGGGGGCCCCAGCATTTT. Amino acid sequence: CASSRGGPQHF.

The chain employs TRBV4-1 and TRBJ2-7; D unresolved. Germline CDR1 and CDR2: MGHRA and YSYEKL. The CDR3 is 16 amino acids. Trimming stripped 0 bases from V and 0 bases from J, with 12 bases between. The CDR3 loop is CASSQDPRYSSYEQYF. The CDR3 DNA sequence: TGCGCCAGCAGCCAAGATCCACGTTATAGCTCCTACGAGCAGTACTTC.

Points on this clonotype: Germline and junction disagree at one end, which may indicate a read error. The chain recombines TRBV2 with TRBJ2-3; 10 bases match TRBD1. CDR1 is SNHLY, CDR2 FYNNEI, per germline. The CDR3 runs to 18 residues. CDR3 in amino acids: CASSEAKGTGVSTDTRYF. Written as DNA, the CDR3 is TGTGCCAGCAGTGAAGCGAAGGGGACAGGGGTTAGCACAGATACGCGGTATTTT. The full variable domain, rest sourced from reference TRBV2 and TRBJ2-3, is EPEVTQTPSHQVTQMGQEVILRCVPISNHLYFYWYRQILGQKVEFLVSFYNNEISEKSEIFDDQFSVERPDGSNFTLKIRSTKLEDSAMYFCASSEAKGTGVSTDTRYFGPGTRLTVL.

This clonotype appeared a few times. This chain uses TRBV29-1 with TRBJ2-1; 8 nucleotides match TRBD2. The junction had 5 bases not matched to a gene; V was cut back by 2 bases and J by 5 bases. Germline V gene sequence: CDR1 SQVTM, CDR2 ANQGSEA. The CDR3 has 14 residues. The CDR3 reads CSVEKRETNNEQFF. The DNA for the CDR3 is TGCAGCGTTGAAAAGCGGGAGACCAACAATGAGCAGTTCTTC.

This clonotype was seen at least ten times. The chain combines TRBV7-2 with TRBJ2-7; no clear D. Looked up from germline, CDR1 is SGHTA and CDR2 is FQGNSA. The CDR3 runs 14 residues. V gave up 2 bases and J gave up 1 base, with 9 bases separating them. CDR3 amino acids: CASSLSHRSYEQYF. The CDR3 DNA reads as TGTGCCAGCAGCTTAAGTCATAGATCCTACGAGCAGTACTTC. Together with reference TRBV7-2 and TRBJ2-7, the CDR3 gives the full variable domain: GAGVSQSPSNKVTEKGKDVELRCDPISGHTALYWYRQSLGQGLEFLIYFQGNSAPDKSGLPSDRFSAERTGGSVSTLTIQRTQQEDSAVYLCASSLSHRSYEQYFGPGTRLTVT.

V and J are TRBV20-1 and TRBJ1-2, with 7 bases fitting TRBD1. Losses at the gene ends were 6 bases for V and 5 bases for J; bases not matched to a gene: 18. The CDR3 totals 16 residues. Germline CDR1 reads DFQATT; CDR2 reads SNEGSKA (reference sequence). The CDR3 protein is CSARSGVTGRIYGYTF. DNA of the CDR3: TGCAGTGCACGCTCCGGTGTGACAGGGAGGATATATGGCTACACCTTC.

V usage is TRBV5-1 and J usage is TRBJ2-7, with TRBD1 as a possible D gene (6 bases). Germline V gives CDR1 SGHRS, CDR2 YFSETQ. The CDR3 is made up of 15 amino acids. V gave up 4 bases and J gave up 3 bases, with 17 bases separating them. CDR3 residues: CASSPRDTDFYEQYV. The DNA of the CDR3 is TGCGCCAGCAGCCCCCGGGACACGGATTTCTACGAGCAGTACGTC.